This T cell receptor (beta chain) was found in a study of blood T cell repertoires in COVID-19. In the study overall: Donors in the United States, Italy and Spain gave samples during acute or convalescent COVID-19. The analysed material was cDNA or gDNA that came from T cells, B-cell-depleted T cells, or PBMCs.

Per the original data handling: It was from reference gene primer amplification that nucleated cell counts were estimated. Using immunoSEQ multiplex PCR, the repertoire was profiled, and TCRdb retains in-frame clones only, with some absent. The D gene and trimming were derived from the DNA, and the V and J assignments and clone size from that table. The table lists more than 95,000 clones, around 82% of them singletons. Seattle patients were enrolled while actively infected and followed longitudinally. The sample comprised peripheral blood. The sequence was collected from a man aged 25 to 45 with COVID-19, enrolled during active disease.

The CDR3, as DNA: TGTGCCAGCAGGGCCGGGGGGGCAGACTATGGCTACACCTTC. As protein: CASRAGGADYGYTF. The chain links TRBV28 to TRBJ1-2, with D possibly matching TRBD1 (6 bases). V was trimmed by 6 bases and J by 3 bases, leaving 14 bases between them. This CDR3 has 14 amino acids. The germline V gene encodes CDR1 MDHEN and CDR2 SYDVKM.